This T cell receptor (beta chain) was found in a study of CD8 T cells in Susac syndrome. Background on the study: Among the Susac syndrome patients who underwent sequencing, about six had clinically active disease, while about 8 of them were in remission. Overall study results and limits: Where Susac syndrome CD4+ T cell repertoires were concerned, no clonal expansion was evident.

The CDR3 loop spans 15 amino acids. The germline V gene has CDR1 SGHNT and CDR2 YYREEE (reference sequence). V trimming: 4 bases; J trimming: 2 bases; junction bases outside the gene matches: 4. Comments on this clonotype: What it binds is unknown.

From blood CD8+ and CD4+ T cells, the TCR beta chain was sequenced. RNA totalling about 0.45 to 1 ug underwent reverse transcription with random hexamers. MiXCR was run by TCRdb on the immunoSEQ multiplex PCR reads, yielding one entry per CDR3 protein. The data contain about 120,000 distinct CDR3 sequences, over 90% of them singletons. Sequencing was carried out using CD4+ T cells from PBMCs. This chain joins TRBV5-4 and TRBJ2-2, with 8 positions matching TRBD1. This clonotype originated in a human donor with Susac syndrome. Here the CDR3 reads CASSPGQGNTGELFF. The DNA of the CDR3 is TGTGCCAGCAGCCCCGGACAGGGAAACACCGGGGAGCTGTTTTTT.